This T cell receptor beta chain was sequenced in a study of monozygotic twins with inflammatory bowel disease. Overall study results and limits: Between concordant and discordant twins, repertoire similarity failed to differ, a result that limited power may explain.

Germline assignment: CDR1 SGHAT and CDR2 FQNNGV. The CDR3 sequence is 16 residues long. It was 3,000 to 4,500 ng of total RNA that each TCR library used. Two nested PCRs, of approximately 16 and 10 cycles, processed TCRalpha and TCRbeta cDNA. Each CDR3 protein gets one entry in TCRdb, which reprocessed the 5' RACE reads and gives no DNA. There are some 100,000 distinct CDR3 sequences in the sample, with 12% held by the top ten. As for this clonotype: Its antigen is not known.

The sequenced sample consisted of blood. The gene calls are TRBV11-2 and TRBJ2-6. This receptor was identified in a human donor with ulcerative colitis or Crohn's disease, or a healthy co-twin of an affected twin (not recorded which). The CDR3 loop is CASTEGSLAGANVLTF.